The source of this TCR beta chain is a study of blood T cell repertoires in COVID-19. Germline V gene data show CDR1 as KGHSH and CDR2 as LQKENI. This CDR3 is built from 15 residues. V was cut by 0 bases and J by 3 bases, with 11 bases left in between. The repertoire was sequenced with immunoSEQ multiplex PCR; TCRdb's copy has only in-frame clones and lacks some. The table lists 43,000 or so clones, under 85% of them singletons, with approximately 7.4% in the top ten. The chain is built from TRBV18 and TRBJ2-5; a possible D gene is TRBD1 (7 bases). Sequencing was performed on peripheral blood. This receptor was obtained from a man aged 60 to 69 with active COVID-19. CDR3 loop: CASSPPQGEEETQYF. DNA for the CDR3: TGTGCCAGCTCACCACCCCAGGGGGAGGAAGAGACCCAGTACTTC.